Detailed here is one TCR beta chain. Antigen specificity is unknown. The CDR3 covers 14 residues. CDR1 is MDHEN, CDR2 SYDVKM, per germline. V lost 4 bases and J lost 0, with 9 bases in between. The record originates from a study of cytomegalovirus exposure and HLA in healthy donors. Study context: Researchers found that approximately 77% of a few hundred genotyped donors fell within the Caucasian-associated ancestry cluster. The study, taken as a whole, reports: In a later analysis, productive TCRs from donors in an Asian-associated ancestry cluster reportedly carried fewer N-insertions than the cohort mean. The presence/absence work took it that sequencing depth was about the same across donors. Excluded: some indistinguishable V segments such as TRBV6-2 and TRBV6-3.

The PCR used 60 Vbeta and 13 Jbeta primers. Produced via immunoSEQ multiplex PCR; TCRdb's table is partial and in-frame only. The sample carries some 200,000 clones, approximately 88% recorded once. The origin of this receptor is a woman aged 45-65 years in good health and CMV-seropositive. V and J are TRBV28 and TRBJ1-1; D unresolved. The source material was PBMCs. In DNA form, the CDR3 reads TGTGCCAGCAGTTCCTGGGAGGTGAACACTGAAGCTTTCTTT. This sequence encodes CASSSWEVNTEAFF. Using reference TRBV28 and TRBJ1-1 for the parts outside the CDR3, the full variable domain is DVKVTQSSRYLVKRTGEKVFLECVQDMDHENMFWYRQDPGLGLRLIYFSYDVKMKEKGDIPEGYSVSREKKERFSLILESASTNQTSMYLCASSSWEVNTEAFFGQGTRLTVV.